This TCR beta chain stems from a study of CD8+ T cells in alopecia areata. Study-wide results and limits: Unlike in mice, where it was clearer, TCR sharing across patients was less clear, possibly HLA-related. The study found higher clonality in lesional than normal scalp, especially in alopecia totalis/universalis.

The germline gives CDR1 SQVTM, CDR2 ANQGSEA. The CDR3 spans 11 residues. Trimming removed 3 bases at V and 7 bases at J, with 9 bases between. Following extraction, RNA underwent reverse transcription to cDNA, which served as the sequencing template. Profiled with immunoSEQ multiplex PCR; TCRdb holds only in-frame clones, not every one. The sample lists a few thousand clones, roughly two thirds seen once, with about 20% in the top ten. To note about this clone: What it recognizes is unknown.

The chain employs TRBV29-1 and TRBJ1-2; D unresolved. Material for sequencing was skin. The receptor comes from a human donor in good health. CDR3 amino acids: CSVDGEGGYTF. As DNA, the CDR3 is TGCAGCGTTGATGGGGAGGGTGGCTACACCTTC.